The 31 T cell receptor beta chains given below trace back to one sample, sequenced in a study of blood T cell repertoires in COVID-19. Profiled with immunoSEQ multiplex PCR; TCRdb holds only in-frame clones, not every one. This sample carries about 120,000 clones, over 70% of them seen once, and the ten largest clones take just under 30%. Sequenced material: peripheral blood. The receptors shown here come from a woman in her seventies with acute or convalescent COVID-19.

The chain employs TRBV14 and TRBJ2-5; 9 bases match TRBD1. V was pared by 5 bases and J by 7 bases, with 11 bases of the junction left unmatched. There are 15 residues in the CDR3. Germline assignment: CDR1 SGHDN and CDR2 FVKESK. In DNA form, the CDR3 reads TGTGCCAGCAGCGACCAGACAGGGGGGACGGGGACCCAGTACTTC. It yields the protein CASSDQTGGTGTQYF.

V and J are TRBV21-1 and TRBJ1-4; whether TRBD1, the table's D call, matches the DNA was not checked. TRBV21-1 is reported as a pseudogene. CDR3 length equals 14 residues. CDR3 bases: TGTGCCAGCAGCGTCCGGGACAGGGATGAAAAACTGTTTTTT. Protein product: CASSVRDRDEKLFF.

As DNA, the CDR3 is TGCGCCAGCAGCCAAACCGACAGGACCTTTAATGAAAAACTGTTTTTT. It yields the protein CASSQTDRTFNEKLFF. The chain uses TRBV4-1 and TRBJ1-4; a possible D gene is TRBD1 (6 bases). The CDR3 covers 16 residues. V dropped 2 bases and J dropped 4 bases, with 14 bases sitting between them. Germline V gene lookup returns CDR1 MGHRA and CDR2 YSYEKL.

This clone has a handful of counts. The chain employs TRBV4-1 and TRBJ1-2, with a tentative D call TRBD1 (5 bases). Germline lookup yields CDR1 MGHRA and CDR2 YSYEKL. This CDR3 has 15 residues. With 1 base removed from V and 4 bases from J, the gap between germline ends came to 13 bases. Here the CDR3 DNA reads TGCGCCAGCAGCCAAGCAGGGTTATCTGGCTATGGCTACACCTTC. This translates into CASSQAGLSGYGYTF.

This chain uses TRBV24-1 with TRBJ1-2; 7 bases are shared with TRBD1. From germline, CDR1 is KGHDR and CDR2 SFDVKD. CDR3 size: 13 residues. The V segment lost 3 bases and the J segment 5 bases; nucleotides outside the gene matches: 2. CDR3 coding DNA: TGTGCCACCAGTGATCCACAGGGGTATGGCTACACCTTC. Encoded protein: CATSDPQGYGYTF.

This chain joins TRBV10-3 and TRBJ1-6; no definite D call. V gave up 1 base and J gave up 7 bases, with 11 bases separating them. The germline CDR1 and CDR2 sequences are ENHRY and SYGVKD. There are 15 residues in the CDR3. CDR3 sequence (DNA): TGTGCCATCAGTGAGTTAGCACTCGGAAATTCACCCCTCCACTTT. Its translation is CAISELALGNSPLHF.

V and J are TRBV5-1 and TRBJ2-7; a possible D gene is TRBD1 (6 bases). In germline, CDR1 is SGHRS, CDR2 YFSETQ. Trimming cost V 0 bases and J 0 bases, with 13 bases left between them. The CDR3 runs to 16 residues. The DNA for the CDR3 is TGCGCCAGCAGCTTGGCAGGGACACCGAGCTCCTACGAGCAGTACTTC. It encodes CASSLAGTPSSYEQYF.

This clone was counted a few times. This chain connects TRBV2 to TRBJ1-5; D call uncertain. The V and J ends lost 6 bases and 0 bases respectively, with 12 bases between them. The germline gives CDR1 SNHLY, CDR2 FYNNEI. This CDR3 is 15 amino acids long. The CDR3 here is CASSLGQYSNQPQHF. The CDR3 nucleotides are TGTGCCAGCAGCCTTGGCCAATATAGCAATCAGCCCCAGCATTTT.

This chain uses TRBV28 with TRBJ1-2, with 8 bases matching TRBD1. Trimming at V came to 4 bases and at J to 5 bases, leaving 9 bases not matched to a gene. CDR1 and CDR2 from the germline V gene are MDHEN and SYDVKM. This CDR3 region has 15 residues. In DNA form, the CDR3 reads TGTGCCAGCAGTTCCGAGACAGGGGTCGGGTATGGCTACACCTTC. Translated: CASSSETGVGYGYTF.

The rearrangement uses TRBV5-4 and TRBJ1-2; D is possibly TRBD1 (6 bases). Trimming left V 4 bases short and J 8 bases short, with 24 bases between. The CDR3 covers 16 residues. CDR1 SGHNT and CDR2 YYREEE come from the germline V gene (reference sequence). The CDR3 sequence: CASSLPPLQGKRGYTF. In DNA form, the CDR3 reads TGTGCCAGCAGCCTCCCCCCCCTACAGGGCAAACGGGGCTACACCTTC.

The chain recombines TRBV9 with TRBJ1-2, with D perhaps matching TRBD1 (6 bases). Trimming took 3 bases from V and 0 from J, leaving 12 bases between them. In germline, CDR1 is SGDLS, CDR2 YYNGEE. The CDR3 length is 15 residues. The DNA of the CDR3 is TGTGCCAGCAGCGCACACAGGGCCCCTAACTATGGCTACACCTTC. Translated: CASSAHRAPNYGYTF.

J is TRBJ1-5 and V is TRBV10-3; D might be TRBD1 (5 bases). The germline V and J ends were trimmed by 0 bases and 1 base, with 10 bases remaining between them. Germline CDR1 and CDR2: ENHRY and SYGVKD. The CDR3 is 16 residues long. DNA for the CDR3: TGTGCCATCAGTGAGTCGCGGGGGAGAAGCAATCAGCCCCAGCATTTT. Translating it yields CAISESRGRSNQPQHF.

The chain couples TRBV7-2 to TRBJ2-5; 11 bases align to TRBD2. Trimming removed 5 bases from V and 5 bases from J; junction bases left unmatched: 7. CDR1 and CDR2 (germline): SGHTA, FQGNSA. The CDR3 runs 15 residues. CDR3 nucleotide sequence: TGTGCCAGCAGCGTTAGCGGGGGGGCGGGTGAGACCCAGTACTTC. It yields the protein CASSVSGGAGETQYF.

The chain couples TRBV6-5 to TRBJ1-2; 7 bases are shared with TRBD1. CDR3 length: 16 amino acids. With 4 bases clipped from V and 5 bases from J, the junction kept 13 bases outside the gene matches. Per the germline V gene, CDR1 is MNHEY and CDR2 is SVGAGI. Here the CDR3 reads CASSSLNSGGSYGYTF. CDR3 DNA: TGTGCCAGCAGTTCGCTAAACTCAGGGGGAAGTTATGGCTACACCTTC.

CDR3 loop: CASSLARVKDTQYF. DNA for the CDR3: TGTGCCAGCAGCTTAGCCAGGGTTAAGGATACGCAGTATTTT. The chain couples TRBV7-2 to TRBJ2-3; possibly TRBD1 for D (5 bases). The germline CDR1 and CDR2 sequences are SGHTA and FQGNSA. The V end lost 0 bases, the J end lost 6 bases, and 10 bases lay between the germline ends. The CDR3 runs to 14 residues.

The chain's CDR3 is CASSQANEQFF. The CDR3 coding sequence is TGTGCCAGCAGCCAAGCGAATGAGCAGTTCTTC. The chain joins TRBV4-2 to TRBJ2-1; D is uncertain. The V gene's germline CDR1 is LGHNA and CDR2 YNFKEQ. The CDR3 loop spans 11 amino acids. The V and J ends lost 1 base and 7 bases respectively, with 2 bases between them.

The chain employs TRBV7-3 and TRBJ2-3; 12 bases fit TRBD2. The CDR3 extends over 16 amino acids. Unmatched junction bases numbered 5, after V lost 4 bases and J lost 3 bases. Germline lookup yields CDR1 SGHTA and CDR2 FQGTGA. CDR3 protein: CASSSLAGGLTDTQYF. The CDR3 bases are TGTGCCAGCAGCTCGCTAGCGGGGGGGCTTACAGATACGCAGTATTTT.

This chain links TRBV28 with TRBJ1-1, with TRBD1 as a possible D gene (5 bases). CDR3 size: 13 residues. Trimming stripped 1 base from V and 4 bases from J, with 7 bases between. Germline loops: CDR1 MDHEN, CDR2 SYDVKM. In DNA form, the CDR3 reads TGTGCCAGCAGTTTATTAGGGGTCACTGAAGCTTTCTTT. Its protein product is CASSLLGVTEAFF.

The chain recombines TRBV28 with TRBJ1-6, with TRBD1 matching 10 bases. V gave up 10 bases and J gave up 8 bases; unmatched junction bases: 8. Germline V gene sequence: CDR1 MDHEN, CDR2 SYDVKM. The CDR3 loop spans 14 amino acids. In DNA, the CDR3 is TGTGCCACCCCAGGGGACAGGGGCGATTCACCCCTCCACTTT. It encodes CATPGDRGDSPLHF.

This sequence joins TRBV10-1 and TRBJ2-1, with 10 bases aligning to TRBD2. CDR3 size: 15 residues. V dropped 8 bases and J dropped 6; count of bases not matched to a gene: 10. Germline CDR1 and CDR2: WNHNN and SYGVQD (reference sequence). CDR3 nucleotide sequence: TGCGCCAGCTCTAGCGGGGGTTCTCTTGGCAATGAGCAGTTCTTC. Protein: CASSSGGSLGNEQFF.

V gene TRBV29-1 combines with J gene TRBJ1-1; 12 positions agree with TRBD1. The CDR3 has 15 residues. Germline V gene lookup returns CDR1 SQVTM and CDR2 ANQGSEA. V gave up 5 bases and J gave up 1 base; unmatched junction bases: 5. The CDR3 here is CSVSGTGGSNTEAFF. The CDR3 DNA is TGCAGCGTTTCCGGGACAGGGGGCTCGAACACTGAAGCTTTCTTT. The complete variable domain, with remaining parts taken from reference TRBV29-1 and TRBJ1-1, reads SAVISQKPSRDICQRGTSLTIQCQVDSQVTMMFWYRQQPGQSLTLIATANQGSEATYESGFVIDKFPISRPNLTFSTLTVSNMSPEDSSIYLCSVSGTGGSNTEAFFGQGTRLTVV.

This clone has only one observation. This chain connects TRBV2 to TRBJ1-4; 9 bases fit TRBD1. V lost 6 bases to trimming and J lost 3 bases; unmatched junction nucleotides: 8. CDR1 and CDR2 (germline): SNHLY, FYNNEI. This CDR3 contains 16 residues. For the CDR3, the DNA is TGTGCCAGCAGGCTCGGACAGGGGATCTCTAATGAAAAACTGTTTTTT. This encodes CASRLGQGISNEKLFF. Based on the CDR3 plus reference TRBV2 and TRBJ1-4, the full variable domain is EPEVTQTPSHQVTQMGQEVILRCVPISNHLYFYWYRQILGQKVEFLVSFYNNEISEKSEIFDDQFSVERPDGSNFTLKIRSTKLEDSAMYFCASRLGQGISNEKLFFGSGTQLSVL.

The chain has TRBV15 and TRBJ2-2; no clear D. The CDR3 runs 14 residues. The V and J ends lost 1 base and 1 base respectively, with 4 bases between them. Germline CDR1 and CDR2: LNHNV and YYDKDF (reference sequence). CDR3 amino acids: CATSRGRNTGELFF. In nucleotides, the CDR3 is TGTGCCACCAGCAGAGGCAGGAACACCGGGGAGCTGTTTTTT.

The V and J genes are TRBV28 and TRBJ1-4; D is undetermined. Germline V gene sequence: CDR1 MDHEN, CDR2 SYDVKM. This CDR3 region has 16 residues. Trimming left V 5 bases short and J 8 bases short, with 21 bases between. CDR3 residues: CASSNGRTGKVEKLFF. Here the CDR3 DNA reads TGTGCCAGCAGTAATGGGAGGACGGGAAAAGTCGAAAAACTGTTTTTT.

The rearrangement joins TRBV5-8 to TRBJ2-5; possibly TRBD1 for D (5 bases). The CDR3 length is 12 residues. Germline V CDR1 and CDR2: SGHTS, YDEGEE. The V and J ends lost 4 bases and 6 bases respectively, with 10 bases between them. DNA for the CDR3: TGTGCCAGCAGCCCCAGGGTAAAGACCCAGTACTTC. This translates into CASSPRVKTQYF.

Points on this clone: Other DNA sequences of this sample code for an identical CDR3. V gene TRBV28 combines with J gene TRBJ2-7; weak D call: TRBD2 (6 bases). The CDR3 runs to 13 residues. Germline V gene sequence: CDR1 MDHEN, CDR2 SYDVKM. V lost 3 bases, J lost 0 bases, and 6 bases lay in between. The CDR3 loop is CASSFGSSYEQYF. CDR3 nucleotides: TGTGCCAGCAGTTTCGGGAGCTCCTACGAGCAGTACTTC. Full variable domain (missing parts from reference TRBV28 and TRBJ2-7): DVKVTQSSRYLVKRTGEKVFLECVQDMDHENMFWYRQDPGLGLRLIYFSYDVKMKEKGDIPEGYSVSREKKERFSLILESASTNQTSMYLCASSFGSSYEQYFGPGTRLTVT.

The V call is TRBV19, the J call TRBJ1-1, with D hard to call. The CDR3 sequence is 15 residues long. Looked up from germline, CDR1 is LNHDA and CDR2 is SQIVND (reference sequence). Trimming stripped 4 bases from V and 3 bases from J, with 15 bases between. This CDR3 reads CASSRRALRDTEAFF. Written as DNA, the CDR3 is TGTGCCAGTAGTAGACGGGCCCTGCGGGACACTGAAGCTTTCTTT.

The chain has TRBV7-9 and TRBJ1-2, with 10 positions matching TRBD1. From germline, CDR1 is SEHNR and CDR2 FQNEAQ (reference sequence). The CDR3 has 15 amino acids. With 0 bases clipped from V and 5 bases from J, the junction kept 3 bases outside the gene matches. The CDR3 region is CASSLAMDRGYGYTF. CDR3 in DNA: TGTGCCAGCAGCTTAGCAATGGACAGGGGGTATGGCTACACCTTC.

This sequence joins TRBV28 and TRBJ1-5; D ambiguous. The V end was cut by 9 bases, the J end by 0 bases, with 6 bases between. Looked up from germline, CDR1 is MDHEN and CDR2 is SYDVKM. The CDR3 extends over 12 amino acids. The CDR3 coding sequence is TGTGCCAGTTGTAATAGCAATCAGCCCCAGCATTTT. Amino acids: CASCNSNQPQHF.

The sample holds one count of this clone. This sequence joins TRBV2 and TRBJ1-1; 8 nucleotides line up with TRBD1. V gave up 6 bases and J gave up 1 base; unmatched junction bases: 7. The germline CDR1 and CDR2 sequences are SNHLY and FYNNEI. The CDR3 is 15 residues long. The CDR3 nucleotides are TGTGCCAGCAGACTATCCGGGACAGGGAACACTGAAGCTTTCTTT. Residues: CASRLSGTGNTEAFF. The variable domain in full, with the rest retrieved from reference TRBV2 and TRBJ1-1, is EPEVTQTPSHQVTQMGQEVILRCVPISNHLYFYWYRQILGQKVEFLVSFYNNEISEKSEIFDDQFSVERPDGSNFTLKIRSTKLEDSAMYFCASRLSGTGNTEAFFGQGTRLTVV.

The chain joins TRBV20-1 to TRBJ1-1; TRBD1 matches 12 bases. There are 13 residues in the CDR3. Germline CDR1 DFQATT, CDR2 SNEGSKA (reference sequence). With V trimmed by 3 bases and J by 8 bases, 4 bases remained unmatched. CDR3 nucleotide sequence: TGCAGTGCTAGTCCGGGACAGGGGGCAGAAGCTTTCTTT. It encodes CSASPGQGAEAFF.